The rows below give T cell receptor beta chains drawn from one sample of a study of T cells expressing NK-cell markers. TCRdb reprocessed the 5' RACE reads; each CDR3 protein has one entry and no DNA is given. The table lists 300,000 to 450,000 distinct CDR3 sequences. The sequenced material came from blood T cells: a sorted CD56 or NKG2C T cell subset, CD4+ or CD8+ T cells, or bulk PBMC T cells (not recorded which). These receptor sequences come from a man aged 18 to 70 in good health. CDR3s include the opening cysteine and the closing phenylalanine or tryptophan. The order of the fields is J gene, V gene, CDR3 protein.

J gene: TRBJ2-7; V gene: TRBV12-3/TRBV12-4; CDR3 protein: CASSWLAGRTYEQYF
J gene: TRBJ1-2; V gene: TRBV11-2; CDR3 protein: CASSLPTGAVNGYTF
J gene: TRBJ2-1; V gene: TRBV20-1; CDR3 protein: CSARRAHNEQFF
J gene: TRBJ1-1; V gene: TRBV20-1; CDR3 protein: CSATDKRGMNTEAFF
J gene: TRBJ1-1; V gene: TRBV7-2; CDR3 protein: CASSLAGVGGTEAFF
J gene: TRBJ2-3; V gene: TRBV5-1; CDR3 protein: CASSWGLGSPTDTQYF
J gene: TRBJ1-1; V gene: TRBV19; CDR3 protein: CASSINTRSTEAFF
J gene: TRBJ2-2; V gene: TRBV5-6; CDR3 protein: CASSPYPAGLGAGELFF
J gene: TRBJ2-7; V gene: TRBV5-5; CDR3 protein: CASPGSGSYEQYF
J gene: TRBJ2-5; V gene: TRBV6-4; CDR3 protein: CASRGTRKQETQYF
J gene: TRBJ1-4; V gene: TRBV27; CDR3 protein: CASSFTGANEKLFF
J gene: TRBJ1-1; V gene: TRBV7-2; CDR3 protein: CASSARAGTMNTEAFF
J gene: TRBJ2-5; V gene: TRBV28; CDR3 protein: CASIPLAGVWETQYF
J gene: TRBJ2-1; V gene: TRBV18; CDR3 protein: CASSPGRGKGSYNEQFF
J gene: TRBJ2-5; V gene: TRBV18; CDR3 protein: CASSPRGALLQETQYF
J gene: TRBJ2-5; V gene: TRBV2; CDR3 protein: CASVWGLSKETQYF
J gene: TRBJ1-2; V gene: TRBV12-3/TRBV12-4; CDR3 protein: CASSLTGGGGYTF
J gene: TRBJ2-1; V gene: TRBV3-1; CDR3 protein: CASSQDYRGGKQFF
J gene: TRBJ2-1; V gene: TRBV7-2; CDR3 protein: CASSPVGRGQNEQFF
J gene: TRBJ2-1; V gene: TRBV12-3/TRBV12-4; CDR3 protein: CASRRGQGVNEQFF
J gene: TRBJ2-3; V gene: TRBV20-1; CDR3 protein: CSALKTTGGSTDTQYF
J gene: TRBJ1-4; V gene: TRBV27; CDR3 protein: CASKTITGTGATNEKLFF
J gene: TRBJ2-7; V gene: TRBV6-1; CDR3 protein: CASRQTSGGPYEQYF
J gene: TRBJ2-1; V gene: TRBV29-1; CDR3 protein: CSVGGGEKGMVNEQFF
J gene: TRBJ1-3; V gene: TRBV6-1; CDR3 protein: CASSEDLGSGNTIYF
J gene: TRBJ2-6; V gene: TRBV14; CDR3 protein: CASSPRTSAGANVLTF
J gene: TRBJ1-1; V gene: TRBV12-3/TRBV12-4; CDR3 protein: CASSPRPARNTEAFF
J gene: TRBJ2-5; V gene: TRBV15; CDR3 protein: CATSRDWGTSAQETQYF
J gene: TRBJ1-1; V gene: TRBV18; CDR3 protein: CASSPIQGLDTEAFF
J gene: TRBJ2-1; V gene: TRBV5-6; CDR3 protein: CASSPISAEASEQFF
J gene: TRBJ2-1; V gene: TRBV27; CDR3 protein: CASRRNPQGSYEQFF
J gene: TRBJ2-3; V gene: TRBV2; CDR3 protein: CASRPVAGSTDTQYF
J gene: TRBJ2-3; V gene: TRBV4-2; CDR3 protein: CASSQSHRPGDGSPDTQYF
J gene: TRBJ2-7; V gene: TRBV14; CDR3 protein: CASSHYKRQGYEQYF
J gene: TRBJ2-3; V gene: TRBV20-1; CDR3 protein: CSARTSGAGDTQYF
J gene: TRBJ2-3; V gene: TRBV15; CDR3 protein: CATSRDVAGGKDTQYF
J gene: TRBJ1-1; V gene: TRBV5-1; CDR3 protein: CASSLRQGGVYTEAFF
J gene: TRBJ2-7; V gene: TRBV15; CDR3 protein: CATSRSGTGGYEQYF
J gene: TRBJ2-7; V gene: TRBV30; CDR3 protein: CAWSASWQSYEQYF
J gene: TRBJ2-3; V gene: TRBV7-8; CDR3 protein: CASSARTGATSDTQYF
J gene: TRBJ1-1; V gene: TRBV12-3/TRBV12-4; CDR3 protein: CASTTPRTGNTEAFF
J gene: TRBJ1-1; V gene: TRBV27; CDR3 protein: CASSFLTGKDEAFF
J gene: TRBJ2-7; V gene: TRBV5-1; CDR3 protein: CASSQFLRQGADEQYF
J gene: TRBJ2-7; V gene: TRBV7-8; CDR3 protein: CASSLAGLAGYEQYF
J gene: TRBJ1-1; V gene: TRBV7-9; CDR3 protein: CASSSLTGLVAFF
J gene: TRBJ2-3; V gene: TRBV20-1; CDR3 protein: CSAREASGGAFDTQYF
J gene: TRBJ1-6; V gene: TRBV7-2; CDR3 protein: CATKAREVFPLHF
J gene: TRBJ1-1; V gene: TRBV7-9; CDR3 protein: CASSYSRDRGYMNTEAFF
J gene: TRBJ2-1; V gene: TRBV11-3; CDR3 protein: CASSPGGRGADEQFF
J gene: TRBJ2-7; V gene: TRBV12-3/TRBV12-4; CDR3 protein: CASSPTGGRGFSEQYF
J gene: TRBJ2-5; V gene: TRBV3-1; CDR3 protein: CASSQVHLTQETQYF
J gene: TRBJ2-3; V gene: TRBV15; CDR3 protein: CATSRELAGGFTSTDTQYF
J gene: TRBJ1-4; V gene: TRBV6-1; CDR3 protein: CASSETGIRLFF
J gene: TRBJ2-3; V gene: TRBV25-1; CDR3 protein: CASSERISATDTQYF
J gene: TRBJ2-2; V gene: TRBV11-1; CDR3 protein: CASSLDGRGTGELFF
J gene: TRBJ2-5; V gene: TRBV18; CDR3 protein: CASSGGNTRETQYF
J gene: TRBJ2-7; V gene: TRBV5-4; CDR3 protein: CASSRTHSYEQYF